This is a list of T cell receptor beta chains from one sample in a study of blood T cells in healthy people across ages. Using its own MiXCR run on the 5' RACE reads, TCRdb lists one record per CDR3 protein. The profile covers over 700,000 distinct CDR3 sequences, with about 48% appearing a single time and about two fifths taken by the ten largest. Specimen: blood. These receptors all stem from a man older than 75 in good health. The CDR3 runs from the conserved cysteine through the conserved F or W. Fields, in order: V gene, J gene, D gene, CDR3 protein. D genes are given only for firm matches.

TRBV20-1	TRBJ2-3	TRBD1	CSADDRDNTQYF
TRBV6-5	TRBJ1-6	TRBD1	CASSLPRTGESPLHF
TRBV20-1	TRBJ1-1	NA	CSARDGGPGEAFF
TRBV13	TRBJ2-7	TRBD2	CASSDGTSATYEQYF
TRBV29-1	TRBJ2-5	NA	CSGRVRGETQYF
TRBV7-2	TRBJ2-7	NA	CASSLDGSLEEQYF
TRBV20-1	TRBJ2-7	TRBD1	CSAARDSLSYEQYF
TRBV27	TRBJ2-1	NA	CASSSLSSSYNEQFF
TRBV12-5	TRBJ2-1	TRBD2	CASGLSGLAGGVSNEQFF
TRBV27	TRBJ2-7	NA	CASSFPPPGRRLSYEQYF
TRBV28	TRBJ2-1	TRBD1	CASSLVAGQGHNEQFF
TRBV2	TRBJ2-7	NA	CASSEYEQYF
TRBV12-5	TRBJ2-1	TRBD2	CASGLVKRGVLAGEVDEQFF
TRBV7-2	TRBJ1-4	TRBD1	CASSLAHGQGDEKLFF
TRBV5-5	TRBJ2-5	TRBD2	CASSLAWVPRRQAGVSETQYF
TRBV20-1	TRBJ2-1	TRBD2	CSASRGGKNNEQFF
TRBV3-1	TRBJ2-1	TRBD2	CASSQKSGSSNEQFF
TRBV3-1	TRBJ2-1	NA	CASSQDRVVGEQFF
TRBV20-1	TRBJ2-5	TRBD2	CSARGLAGVETQYF
TRBV10-3	TRBJ1-2	NA	CAISESTGYTF
TRBV7-9	TRBJ1-4	NA	CASRQTGSATNEKLFF
TRBV11-1	TRBJ1-1	NA	CARQASNAEVFF
TRBV5-1	TRBJ2-3	NA	CASSSTRSSTDTQYF
TRBV5-4	NA	NA	CASSLGYTETQYF
TRBV29-1	TRBJ2-1	NA	CSVGGRASYNEQFF
TRBV7-2	TRBJ1-2	TRBD1	CASSLVGQNNYGYTF
TRBV29-1	TRBJ2-2	TRBD2	CSVESGASGSGTGELFF
TRBV5-1	TRBJ2-4	TRBD1	CASSSAGTGLAKNIQYF
TRBV20-1	TRBJ2-1	TRBD2	CSATSGDPSNEQFF
TRBV20-1	TRBJ2-7	NA	CSARPAGHYEQYF
TRBV7-2	TRBJ2-2	NA	CASSLQVSTNTGELFF
TRBV3-1	TRBJ2-7	TRBD1	CASSLKQGAYEQYF
TRBV28	TRBJ2-1	TRBD2	CASSLWLAGVNEQFF
TRBV27	TRBJ2-7	TRBD1	CASSSLTGTGEQYF
TRBV18	TRBJ2-1	TRBD1	CASSPVQGANEQFF
TRBV5-5	TRBJ2-3	TRBD2	CASSLDPAGQHRYAYF
TRBV20-1	TRBJ2-5	NA	CSASSLVGQYF
TRBV10-2	TRBJ1-4	TRBD1	CASSDHGQGVYEKLFF
TRBV2	TRBJ2-1	NA	CASSESGITSYNEQFF
TRBV10-3	TRBJ2-1	TRBD1	CAFGAVTGTGGNEQFF
TRBV5-1	TRBJ1-6	NA	CASSLGGGASSPLHF
TRBV6-6	TRBJ1-2	NA	CASTYGGSDYGYTF
TRBV12-3/TRBV12-4	TRBJ2-7	TRBD2	CASSFRAGAYEQYF
TRBV20-1	NA	TRBD2	CSASGTSGVYNEQFF
TRBV29-1	TRBJ1-2	TRBD1	CSVGRGQGHYGYTF
TRBV10-3	TRBJ2-1	TRBD1	CAISEGKGANNEQFF
TRBV6-5	TRBJ2-7	NA	CASSYSGFNEQYF
TRBV20-1	TRBJ2-1	NA	CSAPWGRANEQFF
TRBV6-6	TRBJ2-1	NA	CASSPRVGIAVYNEQFF
TRBV7-2	TRBJ2-5	TRBD1	CASSLASGGVETQYF
TRBV9	TRBJ2-3	TRBD1	CASSVGVGGRDTQYF
TRBV29-1	TRBJ2-1	TRBD1	CSAGTGNEQFF
TRBV7-9	TRBJ1-2	NA	CASSLAGDSNYGYTF
TRBV5-1	TRBJ2-6	NA	CASSVTQSGANVLTF
TRBV7-2	TRBJ2-7	NA	CASSFATESYEQYF
TRBV6-2/TRBV6-3	TRBJ1-5	NA	CASSYSTYSNQPQHF
TRBV9	TRBJ2-1	TRBD2	CASSVGVAGGWEQFF
TRBV12-3/TRBV12-4	TRBJ2-7	NA	CASSLQDRVTYEQYF
TRBV3-1	TRBJ1-4	NA	CASSQRGLDEKLFF